Listed below are T cell receptor beta chains from one sample, sequenced in a study of regulatory T cells in long-lasting Graves disease. Via MiXCR, TCRdb re-called the multiplex PCR reads, giving one row per CDR3 protein. The table has 400,000 to 450,000 distinct CDR3 sequences, less than 25% seen once. The specimen was peripheral blood mononuclear cells (PBMCs), collected when the disease was refractory, from a patient treated with antithyroid drugs. The source of these receptors is a female donor with Graves disease. Both conserved end residues are part of each CDR3. Fields, in order: CDR3 DNA, CDR3 protein, clone size, D gene, V gene, J gene. D genes are given only for firm matches. A clone size is listed for some rows: how often the clone was seen (once, few, many), or a class if it is expanded.

cdr3_nt: TGTGCCAGCAGCCGGGCCCCTAGAGATGGCTACACCTTC
cdr3_aa: CASSRAPRDGYTF
clone_size: NA
d_call: NA
v_call: TRBV5-5
j_call: TRBJ1-2

cdr3_nt: TGCGCCAGCAGCCAAGGTAGGGTAGGGCAGTTCTTC
cdr3_aa: CASSQGRVGQFF
clone_size: few
d_call: NA
v_call: TRBV4-1
j_call: TRBJ2-1

cdr3_nt: TGCGCCAGCAGCCCACAGGGTCCCGACACTGAAGCTTTCTTT
cdr3_aa: CASSPQGPDTEAFF
clone_size: NA
d_call: NA
v_call: TRBV5-1
j_call: TRBJ1-1

cdr3_nt: TGTGCCAGCAGTTCTAGCGGGAGTCACGGGGAGCTGTTTTTT
cdr3_aa: CASSSSGSHGELFF
clone_size: few
d_call: TRBD2
v_call: TRBV12-3/TRBV12-4
j_call: TRBJ2-2

cdr3_nt: TGTGCCTGGAGTGTACGCGGGGACAGGCTCAATCAGCCCCAGCATTTT
cdr3_aa: CAWSVRGDRLNQPQHF
clone_size: many
d_call: TRBD1
v_call: TRBV30
j_call: TRBJ1-5

cdr3_nt: TGTGCCAGCACCCCTAGCGGGAGACTTTTGAACGGGGAGCTGTTTTTT
cdr3_aa: CASTPSGRLLNGELFF
clone_size: few
d_call: TRBD2
v_call: TRBV7-9
j_call: TRBJ2-2

cdr3_nt: TGTGCCAGCAGTGGGGGGGAGGGGAGCAATCAGCCCCAGCATTTT
cdr3_aa: CASSGGEGSNQPQHF
clone_size: few
d_call: NA
v_call: TRBV2
j_call: TRBJ1-5

cdr3_nt: TGTGCCAGCAGCCTAGGGGCGAGGGACAGCGGGGAGCTGTTTTTT
cdr3_aa: CASSLGARDSGELFF
clone_size: NA
d_call: TRBD1
v_call: TRBV7-9
j_call: TRBJ2-2

cdr3_nt: TGTGCCAGCGAGAGGGTGCACACAGATACGCAGTATTTT
cdr3_aa: CASERVHTDTQYF
clone_size: NA
d_call: NA
v_call: TRBV28
j_call: TRBJ2-3

cdr3_nt: TGCAGTGCTAGAGATTACATAACCGGGACAGACTATAATTCACCCCTCCACTTT
cdr3_aa: CSARDYITGTDYNSPLHF
clone_size: NA
d_call: TRBD1
v_call: TRBV20-1
j_call: TRBJ1-6

cdr3_nt: TGCGCCAGCAGCTTGGACGAACGACAGAGGGCGAACACCGGGGAGCTGTTTTTT
cdr3_aa: CASSLDERQRANTGELFF
clone_size: NA
d_call: NA
v_call: TRBV5-1
j_call: TRBJ2-2

cdr3_nt: TGTGCCAGCAGTGTGTGGACTAGCGGGAGTTGGGCGGAGACCCAGTACTTC
cdr3_aa: CASSVWTSGSWAETQYF
clone_size: few
d_call: TRBD2
v_call: TRBV12-3/TRBV12-4
j_call: TRBJ2-5

cdr3_nt: TGTGCCAGCTCACAAGGGACAGACTTCAACTATGGCTACACCTTC
cdr3_aa: CASSQGTDFNYGYTF
clone_size: NA
d_call: TRBD1
v_call: TRBV18
j_call: TRBJ1-2

cdr3_nt: TGTGCCAGCAGCTCGTATTTACAGGGTCTTGAGACCCAGTACTTC
cdr3_aa: CASSSYLQGLETQYF
clone_size: many
d_call: NA
v_call: TRBV11-2
j_call: TRBJ2-5

cdr3_nt: TGTGCCAGCAGCTTCGGGGACAGCTCTGGGGCCAACGTCCTGACTTTC
cdr3_aa: CASSFGDSSGANVLTF
clone_size: NA
d_call: TRBD1
v_call: TRBV5-4
j_call: TRBJ2-6

cdr3_nt: TGTGCCAGCAGTTTCGCGGGACGGGCCTACGAGCAGTACTTC
cdr3_aa: CASSFAGRAYEQYF
clone_size: NA
d_call: NA
v_call: TRBV12-3/TRBV12-4
j_call: TRBJ2-7

cdr3_nt: TGTGCCAGCAGTTTATCGGGGGGAGGGGACCTCGACGGCTACACCTTC
cdr3_aa: CASSLSGGGDLDGYTF
clone_size: few
d_call: NA
v_call: TRBV27
j_call: TRBJ1-2

cdr3_nt: TGTGCCAGCAGCCAAGAGGTCGGGGGGCTCTTGAACACTGAAGCTTTCTTT
cdr3_aa: CASSQEVGGLLNTEAFF
clone_size: few
d_call: NA
v_call: TRBV14
j_call: TRBJ1-1

cdr3_nt: TGTGCCAGCAGTGTAGGACATATGAACACTGAAGCTTTCTTT
cdr3_aa: CASSVGHMNTEAFF
clone_size: NA
d_call: NA
v_call: TRBV6-2/TRBV6-3
j_call: TRBJ1-1

cdr3_nt: TGTGCCAGCAGCCCAAGCGCACTTGAAGCTTTCTTT
cdr3_aa: CASSPSALEAFF
clone_size: NA
d_call: NA
v_call: TRBV14
j_call: TRBJ1-1

cdr3_nt: TGTGCCAGCAGCCGAGGAGTTACCGGGGAGCTGTTTTTT
cdr3_aa: CASSRGVTGELFF
clone_size: few
d_call: NA
v_call: TRBV12-3/TRBV12-4
j_call: TRBJ2-2

cdr3_nt: TGTGCCAGCAGCTTAGAAGCGGGACTGCAGACTGAAGCTTTCTTT
cdr3_aa: CASSLEAGLQTEAFF
clone_size: NA
d_call: NA
v_call: TRBV7-9
j_call: TRBJ1-1

cdr3_nt: TGTGCCAGTAGAGGCGGACAGAGCTCCTACGAGCAGTACTTC
cdr3_aa: CASRGGQSSYEQYF
clone_size: NA
d_call: NA
v_call: TRBV19
j_call: TRBJ2-7

cdr3_nt: TGTGCCAGCAGTTTACGCCGGTTAGGCGAGCAGTACTTC
cdr3_aa: CASSLRRLGEQYF
clone_size: many
d_call: NA
v_call: TRBV28
j_call: TRBJ2-7

cdr3_nt: TGTGCCAGCAGAGGACTAGCGGGAGGGGGCGGGGAGCTGTTTTTT
cdr3_aa: CASRGLAGGGGELFF
clone_size: NA
d_call: TRBD2
v_call: TRBV6-1
j_call: TRBJ2-2

cdr3_nt: TGTGCCAGCAGCTCTAGCGGGAGGGTCAATAGAGAGACCCAGTACTTC
cdr3_aa: CASSSSGRVNRETQYF
clone_size: many
d_call: TRBD2
v_call: TRBV7-9
j_call: TRBJ2-5

cdr3_nt: TGCGCCAGCAGCCAAGAGACGCCTGGAGTGTACGAGCAGTACTTC
cdr3_aa: CASSQETPGVYEQYF
clone_size: few
d_call: NA
v_call: TRBV4-3
j_call: TRBJ2-7

cdr3_nt: TGCAGTGCTAAGCAGCGGTCCAGCTACAATGAGCAGTTCTTC
cdr3_aa: CSAKQRSSYNEQFF
clone_size: few
d_call: NA
v_call: TRBV20-1
j_call: TRBJ2-1

cdr3_nt: TGCGCCAGCAGCCCAAGCGGACAGTCGGTCCACGAGCAGTACTTC
cdr3_aa: CASSPSGQSVHEQYF
clone_size: NA
d_call: NA
v_call: TRBV5-1
j_call: TRBJ2-7

cdr3_nt: TGTGCCAGTAGTATTGTCGTGGGAGTACTCTCCGAGCAGTACTTC
cdr3_aa: CASSIVVGVLSEQYF
clone_size: NA
d_call: NA
v_call: TRBV19
j_call: TRBJ2-7

cdr3_nt: TGTGCCAGCAGTGGAACCCCGGACAGCCCATATGGCTACACCTTC
cdr3_aa: CASSGTPDSPYGYTF
clone_size: NA
d_call: NA
v_call: TRBV25-1
j_call: TRBJ1-2

cdr3_nt: TGTGCCAGCAGGTCCAGGGGCACCGGGGAGCTGTTTTTT
cdr3_aa: CASRSRGTGELFF
clone_size: few
d_call: NA
v_call: TRBV27
j_call: TRBJ2-2

cdr3_nt: TGTGCCAGCAGCCAAGCGGTTGGACTAGGGTCCTACAATGAGCAGTTCTTC
cdr3_aa: CASSQAVGLGSYNEQFF
clone_size: many
d_call: TRBD2
v_call: TRBV3-1
j_call: TRBJ2-1

cdr3_nt: TGTGCCAGCAGCGTAGGGGGGCGGGAGACCCAGTACTTC
cdr3_aa: CASSVGGRETQYF
clone_size: few
d_call: NA
v_call: TRBV9
j_call: TRBJ2-5

cdr3_nt: TGTGCCAGCAGCTCCGACAGGCGGCGGGGGAAACTGTTTTTT
cdr3_aa: CASSSDRRRGKLFF
clone_size: few
d_call: NA
v_call: TRBV7-2
j_call: TRBJ1-4

cdr3_nt: TGCAGTGCCCGGATACTAGCGGGAGGTTTGGAAGAGACCCAGTACTTC
cdr3_aa: CSARILAGGLEETQYF
clone_size: NA
d_call: TRBD2
v_call: TRBV20-1
j_call: TRBJ2-5

cdr3_nt: TGCAGTGCGCCCACTAGCGGGAGGCCCCAAGAGACCCAGTACTTC
cdr3_aa: CSAPTSGRPQETQYF
clone_size: NA
d_call: TRBD2
v_call: TRBV20-1
j_call: TRBJ2-5

cdr3_nt: TGTGCCAGCAGTGAAGCACGACGGCCGGTTGGCTATGGCTACACCTTC
cdr3_aa: CASSEARRPVGYGYTF
clone_size: many
d_call: NA
v_call: TRBV2
j_call: TRBJ1-2

cdr3_nt: TGCGCCAGCAGCCCCGGACAGGGGCGGTCACCCCTCCACTTT
cdr3_aa: CASSPGQGRSPLHF
clone_size: NA
d_call: TRBD1
v_call: TRBV5-1
j_call: TRBJ1-6

cdr3_nt: TGTGCCAGCTCACGAGAAAAGACTGCCGGGCTCGAGCAGTACTTC
cdr3_aa: CASSREKTAGLEQYF
clone_size: few
d_call: NA
v_call: TRBV18
j_call: TRBJ2-7

cdr3_nt: TGTGCCATCAGTGAGGCCGGGGCCCACGTCCTTCCGAATTACGAGCAGTACTTC
cdr3_aa: CAISEAGAHVLPNYEQYF
clone_size: NA
d_call: NA
v_call: TRBV10-3
j_call: TRBJ2-7

cdr3_nt: TGTGCCTGGAGTGTAAGGGACAGGCGGAACACTGAAGCTTTCTTT
cdr3_aa: CAWSVRDRRNTEAFF
clone_size: few
d_call: TRBD1
v_call: TRBV30
j_call: TRBJ1-1

cdr3_nt: TGTGCCAGTAGAACGTCAGGGGTTGCGAGCAATCAGCCCCAGCATTTT
cdr3_aa: CASRTSGVASNQPQHF
clone_size: few
d_call: NA
v_call: TRBV19
j_call: TRBJ1-5

cdr3_nt: TGTGCCACCAATAGTCATGTTTGGACCTTC
cdr3_aa: CATNSHVWTF
clone_size: few
d_call: NA
v_call: TRBV28
j_call: TRBJ1-2

cdr3_nt: TGTGCCAGCAGCCAAGCGCCGGGACCGGAATACGAGCAGTACTTC
cdr3_aa: CASSQAPGPEYEQYF
clone_size: few
d_call: NA
v_call: TRBV4-2
j_call: TRBJ2-7

cdr3_nt: TGTGCCAGCAGACACCAGAGCTCCTATAATTCACCCCTCCACTTT
cdr3_aa: CASRHQSSYNSPLHF
clone_size: few
d_call: NA
v_call: TRBV27
j_call: TRBJ1-6

cdr3_nt: TGTGCCAGCAGTTTATTTGGGCAGGGACTGACTGGCTACACCTTC
cdr3_aa: CASSLFGQGLTGYTF
clone_size: NA
d_call: NA
v_call: TRBV27
j_call: TRBJ1-2

cdr3_nt: TGTGCCATCAGTGGACTCTCGGAAAACTATGGCTACACCTTC
cdr3_aa: CAISGLSENYGYTF
clone_size: many
d_call: NA
v_call: TRBV10-3
j_call: TRBJ1-2

cdr3_nt: TGTGCCAGCAGCTCGAGAGGGAGGTGGGAGACCCAGTACTTC
cdr3_aa: CASSSRGRWETQYF
clone_size: NA
d_call: NA
v_call: TRBV11-2
j_call: TRBJ2-5

cdr3_nt: TGTGCCAGCAGCCCGAGGGACTATCAAGAGACCCAGTACTTC
cdr3_aa: CASSPRDYQETQYF
clone_size: many
d_call: TRBD2
v_call: TRBV11-2
j_call: TRBJ2-5

cdr3_nt: TGTACCAGCTCACCACCGGGACAGTCCTACGAGCAGTACTTC
cdr3_aa: CTSSPPGQSYEQYF
clone_size: NA
d_call: TRBD1
v_call: TRBV18
j_call: TRBJ2-7

cdr3_nt: TGTGCCAGCAGCTTAGGGTTCTACAATGAGCAGTTCTTC
cdr3_aa: CASSLGFYNEQFF
clone_size: NA
d_call: NA
v_call: TRBV2
j_call: TRBJ2-1